Following are 5 T cell receptor beta chains from one sample sequenced in a study of CD8 T cells in ankylosing spondylitis. Study results and limitations: Typical of ankylosing spondylitis blood, it appeared, was a TCR beta motif of fewer than 10 highly homologous variants.

These receptors' antigens are unknown. TCRdb re-derived calls from the 5' RACE reads in MiXCR, one entry per CDR3 protein. The sample consists of about 450,000 distinct CDR3 sequences, approximately 26% of them appearing once. The sequenced material came from blood, either unsorted or a sorted T cell fraction (not recorded which). These TCRs come from a male donor with ankylosing spondylitis.

V is TRBV9 and J is TRBJ2-5; the match to TRBD2 covers 13 bases. Trimming took 7 bases from V and 5 from J; bases not matched to a gene: 8. There are 15 residues in the CDR3. Germline V lookup: CDR1 SGDLS, CDR2 YYNGEE. CDR3 nucleotides: TGTGCCAGCGGCAGGACTAGCGGGAGTAGGGAGACCCAGTACTTC. It yields the protein CASGRTSGSRETQYF.

The chain recombines TRBV15 with TRBJ2-2; possibly TRBD2 for D (6 bases). This CDR3 comprises 16 residues. Trimming removed 0 bases at V and 0 bases at J, with 8 bases between. CDR1 and CDR2 from the germline V gene are LNHNV and YYDKDF (reference sequence). The CDR3 DNA reads TGTGCCACCAGCAGAGAGGGACTTCCGAACACCGGGGAGCTGTTTTTT. It specifies CATSREGLPNTGELFF.

This clonotype showed up just once. The chain combines TRBV7-9 with TRBJ1-5; TRBD1 aligns across 10 bases. The CDR3 runs to 14 residues. V shed 5 bases, J shed 10 bases, and the junction held 8 bases outside the gene matches. The germline V gene encodes CDR1 SEHNR and CDR2 FQNEAQ (reference sequence). CDR3 sequence: CASSQGQGWKPQHF. In nucleotides, the CDR3 is TGTGCCAGCAGCCAGGGACAGGGGTGGAAACCCCAGCATTTT. The whole variable domain, filled in from reference TRBV7-9 and TRBJ1-5, reads DTGVSQNPRHKITKRGQNVTFRCDPISEHNRLYWYRQTLGQGPEFLTYFQNEAQLEKSRLLSDRFSAERPKGSFSTLEIQRTEQGDSAMYLCASSQGQGWKPQHFGDGTRLSIL.

A few counts support this clonotype. J is TRBJ2-2 and V is TRBV7-9; no reliable D call. This CDR3 has 16 amino acids. Germline CDR1 reads SEHNR; CDR2 reads FQNEAQ (reference sequence). The ends were cut back, 0 bases at V and 6 bases at J, with 14 bases in the middle. Here the CDR3 reads CASSLALAITAGELFF. The CDR3 region has the DNA TGTGCCAGCAGCTTAGCACTGGCGATAACGGCCGGGGAGCTGTTTTTT.

The chain carries TRBV9 and TRBJ2-2, with TRBD1 identical over 8 bases. This CDR3 spans 15 amino acids. V was pared by 5 bases and J by 6 bases, with 9 bases of the junction left unmatched. Germline-derived CDR1 and CDR2 are SGDLS and YYNGEE. CDR3 sequence: CASRSDRAVSGELFF. DNA of the CDR3: TGTGCCAGCAGGTCGGACAGGGCAGTCTCCGGGGAGCTGTTTTTT.